What follows are 22 T cell receptor beta chains derived from one specimen sequenced in a study of T cells in localized non-small cell lung cancer. Generated by immunoSEQ multiplex PCR, the TCRdb table keeps only in-frame clones and is missing some. The sample records roughly 64,000 clones, 81% being singletons. Sequencing used PBMCs, obtained before any cancer treatment. These receptors originate from a man between 40 and 75 years old with stage II lung adenocarcinoma.

A single count supports this clone. The chain carries TRBV7-2 and TRBJ2-3, with TRBD2 matching 10 bases. Looked up from germline, CDR1 is SGHTA and CDR2 is FQGNSA. The CDR3 contains 18 residues. J was trimmed by 4 bases and V by 2 bases; bases with no gene match: 12. CDR3 coding DNA: TGTGCCAGCAGCTTAAAGCTAGCGGGAGAGGATTTCTCAGATACGCAGTATTTT. Residues: CASSLKLAGEDFSDTQYF.

This clone was detected only a few times. The J gene is TRBJ2-1, the V gene TRBV11-3, with D possibly TRBD2 on 5 matching bases. V lost 4 bases, J lost 5 bases, and 18 bases lay in between. The CDR3 length is 16 residues. Germline V gene sequence: CDR1 SGHNT, CDR2 YENEEA. CDR3 DNA sequence: TGTGCCAGCAGCTACGGGGTAGGGAGACGAGACAATGAGCAGTTCTTC. It is translated as CASSYGVGRRDNEQFF.

The V and J genes are TRBV19 and TRBJ1-5; 7 bases fit TRBD1. The CDR3 consists of 16 residues. V trimming: 3 bases; J trimming: 5 bases; junction bases outside the gene matches: 10. CDR1 and CDR2 from the germline V gene are LNHDA and SQIVND (reference sequence). The CDR3 loop reads CASSILIGTVDQPQHF. The CDR3 coding sequence is TGTGCCAGTAGTATTCTTATTGGGACAGTTGATCAGCCCCAGCATTTT.

V is TRBV29-1 and J is TRBJ2-5, with 7 nucleotides matching TRBD1. J lost 5 bases, V lost 6 bases, and 6 bases had no gene match. Germline CDR1 is SQVTM and CDR2 is ANQGSEA. CDR3 length: 12 residues. The CDR3 here is CSVAGTVETQYF. The CDR3 DNA is TGCAGCGTGGCAGGGACAGTTGAGACCCAGTACTTC.

This clone was counted between two and nine times. The gene calls are TRBV5-5 and TRBJ1-1; no definite D call. Trimming removed 1 base at V and 4 bases at J, with 8 bases between. This CDR3 spans 13 amino acids. Germline CDR1 is SGHKS and CDR2 is YYEKEE (reference sequence). The CDR3 DNA sequence: TGTGCCAGCAGCTTGCGGACTGTCACTGAAGCTTTCTTT. Protein sequence: CASSLRTVTEAFF.

This clone occurred once. The chain employs TRBV7-9 and TRBJ1-1; the D is unclear. CDR1 and CDR2 from the germline V gene are SEHNR and FQNEAQ (reference sequence). Between the trimmed V and J ends, which lost 4 bases and 3 bases, there was a span of 18 bases. This CDR3 has 16 amino acids. The CDR3 DNA reads TGTGCCAGCAGCTCCCCGGGAGGGCTGCCTTACACTGAAGCTTTCTTT. Its translation is CASSSPGGLPYTEAFF.

The chain has TRBV6-5 and TRBJ2-5; D is uncertain. Deletions cut 4 bases from V and 3 bases from J, with 6 bases between. CDR1 MNHEY and CDR2 SVGAGI come from the germline V gene. The CDR3 covers 12 residues. CDR3 sequence reads: CASSSAEETQYF. For the CDR3, the DNA is TGTGCCAGCAGTTCGGCAGAAGAGACCCAGTACTTC.

This chain connects TRBV18 to TRBJ2-5; D tentatively fits TRBD1 or TRBD2 (5 bases each). From germline, CDR1 is KGHSH and CDR2 LQKENI. The CDR3 has 14 amino acids. The germline V and J ends were trimmed by 6 bases and 1 base, with 12 bases remaining between them. CDR3 protein: CASSPGTRQETQYF. Here the CDR3 DNA reads TGTGCCAGCTCCCCTGGGACGCGCCAAGAGACCCAGTACTTC. Drawing the rest from reference TRBV18 and TRBJ2-5, the complete variable domain is NAGVMQNPRHLVRRRGQEARLRCSPMKGHSHVYWYRQLPEEGLKFMVYLQKENIIDESGMPKERFSAEFPKEGPSILRIQQVVRGDSAAYFCASSPGTRQETQYFGPGTRLLVL.

The V call is TRBV25-1, the J call TRBJ1-1; the D is unclear. CDR1 is MGHDK and CDR2 is SYGVNS in the germline V gene. The CDR3 is 14 residues long. Trimming removed 5 bases at V and 12 bases at J, with 22 bases between. CDR3: CASSPKELGPKTFF. DNA for the CDR3: TGTGCCAGCAGTCCTAAAGAGTTAGGACCGAAGACTTTCTTT.

The rearrangement links TRBV29-1 to TRBJ2-1; the match to TRBD2 covers 9 bases. Trimming removed 4 bases from V and 7 bases from J; junction bases left unmatched: 11. This CDR3 comprises 15 residues. Looked up from germline, CDR1 is SQVTM and CDR2 is ANQGSEA. CDR3 sequence: CSVGRRGLASNEQFF. CDR3 in DNA: TGCAGCGTTGGTCGAAGGGGACTAGCCTCTAATGAGCAGTTCTTC.

V and J are TRBV19 and TRBJ1-1; D gene ambiguous. The CDR3 runs to 12 residues. Germline V gives CDR1 LNHDA, CDR2 SQIVND (reference sequence). V was clipped by 8 bases and J by 5 bases, with 12 bases between them. The CDR3, as DNA: TGTGCCAGTGGGCAGCCTCCTACTGAAGCTTTCTTT. Translating it yields CASGQPPTEAFF.

The V and J genes are TRBV6-5 and TRBJ2-4; perhaps D is TRBD1 or TRBD2 (5 bases each). Trimming removed 6 bases at V and 3 bases at J, with 15 bases between. Germline V gives CDR1 MNHEY, CDR2 SVGAGI. The CDR3 is made up of 15 amino acids. In DNA, the CDR3 is TGTGCCAGCAGAGATGGGGGTTTAGGCAAAAACATTCAGTACTTC. Amino acid sequence: CASRDGGLGKNIQYF.

The J gene is TRBJ1-4, the V gene TRBV2; D gene uncertain. The CDR3 consists of 14 residues. Per the germline V gene, CDR1 is SNHLY and CDR2 is FYNNEI. V lost 3 bases to trimming and J lost 3 bases, with 8 bases between them. The CDR3 protein is CASSDRRSNEKLFF. CDR3 DNA sequence: TGTGCCAGCAGTGACCGACGATCTAATGAAAAACTGTTTTTT.

This chain links TRBV4-1 with TRBJ1-2; possibly TRBD1 for D (6 bases). The germline gives CDR1 MGHRA, CDR2 YSYEKL. CDR3 length: 16 residues. V gave up 0 bases and J gave up 2 bases, with 13 bases separating them. CDR3 amino acids: CASSQDAGGWNYGYTF. The CDR3 coding sequence is TGCGCCAGCAGCCAAGACGCGGGGGGCTGGAACTATGGCTACACCTTC.

The chain couples TRBV19 to TRBJ1-1, with unresolved D. The CDR3 is 13 residues long. CDR1 LNHDA and CDR2 SQIVND come from the germline V gene (reference sequence). V was cut by 5 bases and J by 0 bases, with 7 bases left in between. The CDR3 here is CASSYNMNTEAFF. The DNA of the CDR3 is TGTGCCAGTAGTTATAACATGAACACTGAAGCTTTCTTT. The complete variable domain, with remaining parts taken from reference TRBV19 and TRBJ1-1, reads DGGITQSPKYLFRKEGQNVTLSCEQNLNHDAMYWYRQDPGQGLRLIYYSQIVNDFQKGDIAEGYSVSREKKESFPLTVTSAQKNPTAFYLCASSYNMNTEAFFGQGTRLTVV.

The J gene is TRBJ2-3, the V gene TRBV7-8, with a possible D match to TRBD2 (6 bases). Trimming left V 7 bases short and J 2 bases short, with 10 bases between. Germline CDR1 SGHVS, CDR2 FQNEAQ. This CDR3 is built from 13 residues. CDR3 amino acids: CASTGRNTDTQYF. CDR3 DNA sequence: TGTGCCAGCACAGGGAGGAACACAGATACGCAGTATTTT.

V usage is TRBV10-3 and J usage is TRBJ1-1; 9 bases are a match to TRBD1. V lost 4 bases to trimming and J lost 5 bases; unmatched junction nucleotides: 8. CDR1 ENHRY and CDR2 SYGVKD come from the germline V gene. The CDR3 covers 15 residues. The chain's CDR3 is CAISVPGQGQTEAFF. DNA of the CDR3: TGTGCCATCAGTGTTCCGGGACAGGGACAAACTGAAGCTTTCTTT.

This clone has just one count. The chain combines TRBV5-4 with TRBJ2-7; 9 nucleotides align to TRBD1. This CDR3 has 14 residues. V lost 2 bases and J lost 5; bases outside the gene matches: 5. Germline CDR1 is SGHNT and CDR2 is YYREEE (reference sequence). The CDR3 region is CASSLRTGDDEQYF. As DNA, the CDR3 is TGTGCCAGCAGCTTAAGGACAGGGGATGACGAGCAGTACTTC.

The chain joins TRBV18 to TRBJ2-1; TRBD1 aligns across 7 bases. Germline loops: CDR1 KGHSH, CDR2 LQKENI. Trimming removed 2 bases from V and 9 bases from J; junction bases left unmatched: 4. The length of the CDR3 is 13 residues. CDR3 region: CASSPDRASEQFF. In nucleotides, the CDR3 is TGTGCCAGCTCACCAGACAGGGCGAGTGAGCAGTTCTTC.

The rearrangement joins TRBV25-1 to TRBJ1-1; no reliable D call. The germline gives CDR1 MGHDK, CDR2 SYGVNS. This CDR3 has 14 residues. Trimming pared 0 bases from V and 6 bases from J, leaving 11 bases between. As DNA, the CDR3 is TGTGCCAGCAGTGAATATGGCGGGAGCGCTGAAGCTTTCTTT. This codes for CASSEYGGSAEAFF. Together with reference TRBV25-1 and TRBJ1-1, the CDR3 gives the full variable domain: EADIYQTPRYLVIGTGKKITLECSQTMGHDKMYWYQQDPGMELHLIHYSYGVNSTEKGDLSSESTVSRIRTEHFPLTLESARPSHTSQYLCASSEYGGSAEAFFGQGTRLTVV.

V gene TRBV5-4 combines with J gene TRBJ2-3, with unresolved D. V was pared by 3 bases and J by 13 bases, with 18 bases between. Germline CDR1 SGHNT, CDR2 YYREEE (reference sequence). This CDR3 has 13 residues. The CDR3 nucleotides read TGTGCCAGCAGCTCCGGCACCGGTCCTGGAGAGTATTTT. It codes for CASSSGTGPGEYF.

The chain is built from TRBV7-2 and TRBJ2-3; TRBD2 aligns across 10 bases. The V and J ends lost 2 bases and 2 bases, in that order; junction bases with no gene match: 7. CDR1 is SGHTA and CDR2 is FQGNSA in the germline V gene. This CDR3 has 17 amino acids. The CDR3 nucleotides are TGTGCCAGCAGCTTAATGCCTAGCGGGGGATCCACAGATACGCAGTATTTT. Translated: CASSLMPSGGSTDTQYF.